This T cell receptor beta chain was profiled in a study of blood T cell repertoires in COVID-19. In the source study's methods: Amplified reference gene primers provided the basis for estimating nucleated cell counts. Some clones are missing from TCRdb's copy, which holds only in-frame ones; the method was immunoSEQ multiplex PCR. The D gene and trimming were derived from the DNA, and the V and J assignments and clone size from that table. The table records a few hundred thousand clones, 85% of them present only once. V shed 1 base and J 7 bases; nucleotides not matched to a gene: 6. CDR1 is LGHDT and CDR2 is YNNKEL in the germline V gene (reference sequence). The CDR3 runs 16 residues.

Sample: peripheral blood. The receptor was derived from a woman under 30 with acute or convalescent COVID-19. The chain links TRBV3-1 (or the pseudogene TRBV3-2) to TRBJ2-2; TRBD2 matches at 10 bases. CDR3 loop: CASSQGLAGVGGELFF. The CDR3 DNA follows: TGTGCCAGCAGCCAAGGCCTAGCGGGAGTGGGCGGGGAGCTGTTTTTT.